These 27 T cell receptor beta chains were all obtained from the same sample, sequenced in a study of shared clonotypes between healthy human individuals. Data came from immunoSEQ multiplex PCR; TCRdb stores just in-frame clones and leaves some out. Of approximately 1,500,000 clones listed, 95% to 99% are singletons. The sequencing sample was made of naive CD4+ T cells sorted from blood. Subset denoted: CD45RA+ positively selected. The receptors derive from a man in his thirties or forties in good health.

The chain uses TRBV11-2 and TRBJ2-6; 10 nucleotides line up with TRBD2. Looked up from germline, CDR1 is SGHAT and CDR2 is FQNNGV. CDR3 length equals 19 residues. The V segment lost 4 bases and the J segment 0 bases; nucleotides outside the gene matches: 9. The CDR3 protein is CASSSLGTSVFSGANVLTF. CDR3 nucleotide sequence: TGTGCCAGCAGCTCCCTTGGGACTAGCGTGTTCTCTGGGGCCAACGTCCTGACTTTC.

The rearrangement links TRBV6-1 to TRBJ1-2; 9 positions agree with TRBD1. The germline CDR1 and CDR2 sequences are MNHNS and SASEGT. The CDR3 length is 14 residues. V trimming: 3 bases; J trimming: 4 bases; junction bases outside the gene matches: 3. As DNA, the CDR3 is TGTGCCAGCAGTGAGGGACAGGGAGGCTATGGCTACACCTTC. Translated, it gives CASSEGQGGYGYTF.

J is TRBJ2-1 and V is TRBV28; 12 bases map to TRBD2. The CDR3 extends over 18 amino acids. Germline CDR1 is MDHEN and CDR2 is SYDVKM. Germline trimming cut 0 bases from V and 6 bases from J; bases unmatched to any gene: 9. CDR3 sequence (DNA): TGTGCCAGCAGTTTATGGACGGGGCTAGCGGGAGGGCCCAATGAGCAGTTCTTC. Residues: CASSLWTGLAGGPNEQFF.

The CDR3 is CASSFGGPGTDTQYF. The DNA for the CDR3 is TGTGCCAGCAGCTTCGGGGGCCCCGGCACAGATACGCAGTATTTT. The chain links TRBV7-8 to TRBJ2-3; D tentatively fits TRBD1 or TRBD2 (6 bases each). V was trimmed by 3 bases and J by 1 base, leaving 11 bases between them. Germline-derived CDR1 and CDR2 are SGHVS and FQNEAQ. The CDR3 sequence is 15 residues long. Looking up the rest from reference TRBV7-8 and TRBJ2-3 gives the full variable domain: GAGVSQSPRYKVAKRGQDVALRCDPISGHVSLFWYQQALGQGPEFLTYFQNEAQLDKSGLPSDRFFAERPEGSVSTLKIQRTQQEDSAVYLCASSFGGPGTDTQYFGPGTRLTVL.

CDR3 sequence reads: CASRGAYEQYF. Written as DNA, the CDR3 is TGTGCCTCGAGGGGGGCCTACGAGCAGTACTTC. J is TRBJ2-7 and V is TRBV27; D possibly matches TRBD1 or TRBD2 (6 bases each). Per the germline V gene, CDR1 is MNHEY and CDR2 is SMNVEV (reference sequence). Trimming took 11 bases from V and 2 from J, leaving 10 bases between them. The CDR3 loop spans 11 amino acids.

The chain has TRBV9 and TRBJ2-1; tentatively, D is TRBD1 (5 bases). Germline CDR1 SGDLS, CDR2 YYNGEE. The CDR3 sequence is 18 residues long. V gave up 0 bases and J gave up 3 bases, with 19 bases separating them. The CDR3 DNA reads TGTGCCAGCAGCGTAGGGACCCCCACAGGAGCGTTCTACAATGAGCAGTTCTTC. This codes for CASSVGTPTGAFYNEQFF.

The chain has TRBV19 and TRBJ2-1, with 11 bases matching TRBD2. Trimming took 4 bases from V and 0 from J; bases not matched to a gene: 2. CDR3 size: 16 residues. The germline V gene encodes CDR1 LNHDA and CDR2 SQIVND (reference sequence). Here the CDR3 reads CASSKTSGSSYNEQFF. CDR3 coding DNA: TGTGCCAGTAGTAAAACTAGCGGGAGCTCCTACAATGAGCAGTTCTTC.

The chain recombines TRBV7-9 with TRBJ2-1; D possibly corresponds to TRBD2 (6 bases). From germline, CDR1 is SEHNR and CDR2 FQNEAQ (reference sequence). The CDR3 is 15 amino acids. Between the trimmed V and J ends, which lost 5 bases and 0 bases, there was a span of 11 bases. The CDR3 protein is CASSLGLHSYNEQFF. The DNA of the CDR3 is TGTGCCAGCAGCCTGGGACTCCACTCCTACAATGAGCAGTTCTTC.

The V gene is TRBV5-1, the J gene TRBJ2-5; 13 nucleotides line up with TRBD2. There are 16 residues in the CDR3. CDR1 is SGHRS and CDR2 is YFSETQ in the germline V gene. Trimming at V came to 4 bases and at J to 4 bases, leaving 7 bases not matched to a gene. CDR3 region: CASSGGLAGVRETQYF. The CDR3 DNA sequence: TGCGCCAGCAGCGGAGGACTAGCGGGAGTTCGAGAGACCCAGTACTTC.

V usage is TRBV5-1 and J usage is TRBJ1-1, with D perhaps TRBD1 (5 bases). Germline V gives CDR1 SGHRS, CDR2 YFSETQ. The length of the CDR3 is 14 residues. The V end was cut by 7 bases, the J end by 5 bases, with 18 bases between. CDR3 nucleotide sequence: TGCGCCAGCTTAGATGGGACCCCGGGAACTGAAGCTTTCTTT. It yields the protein CASLDGTPGTEAFF.

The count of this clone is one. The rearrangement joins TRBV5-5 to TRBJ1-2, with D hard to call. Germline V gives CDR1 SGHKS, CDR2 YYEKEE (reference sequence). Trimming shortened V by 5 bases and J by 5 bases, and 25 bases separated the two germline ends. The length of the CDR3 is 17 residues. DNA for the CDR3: TGTGCCAGCAGGTCAATGGAAGGGTGGAGGGCTCCTTATGGCTACACCTTC. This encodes CASRSMEGWRAPYGYTF.

Here the CDR3 DNA reads TGTGCCAGCAGCCAAGAGGATAGCGGGACCACAGATACGCAGTATTTT. Its translation: CASSQEDSGTTDTQYF. This chain joins TRBV4-2 and TRBJ2-3; the match to TRBD2 covers 8 bases. This CDR3 region has 16 residues. Per the germline V gene, CDR1 is LGHNA and CDR2 is YNFKEQ. V lost 0 bases, J lost 2 bases, and 4 bases stayed unmatched.

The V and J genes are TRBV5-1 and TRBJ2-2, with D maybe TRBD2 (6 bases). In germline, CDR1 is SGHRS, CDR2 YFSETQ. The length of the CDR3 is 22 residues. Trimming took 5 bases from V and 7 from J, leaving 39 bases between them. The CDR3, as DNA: TGCGCCAGCAGATCCCTCCCGAGCGGGCCACCTCCGCGGCTAGACTCTTACGGGGAGCTGTTTTTT. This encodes CASRSLPSGPPPRLDSYGELFF.

For the CDR3, the DNA is TGTGCCAGCAGCATTGGGACAGTCTACACTGAAGCTTTCTTT. Amino acids: CASSIGTVYTEAFF. The rearrangement links TRBV11-2 to TRBJ1-1; TRBD1 aligns across 7 bases. Per the germline V gene, CDR1 is SGHAT and CDR2 is FQNNGV. CDR3 length: 14 residues. J was trimmed by 3 bases and V by 5 bases; bases with no gene match: 6.

The CDR3: CASSEAGQGFYEQYF. CDR3 DNA: TGCGCCAGCAGTGAGGCGGGACAGGGTTTCTACGAGCAGTACTTC. The chain employs TRBV10-1 and TRBJ2-7; 9 nucleotides agree with TRBD1. The CDR3 has 15 residues. The trim removed 2 bases at V and 3 bases at J, leaving 5 bases unmatched. Germline V gene sequence: CDR1 WNHNN, CDR2 SYGVQD (reference sequence).

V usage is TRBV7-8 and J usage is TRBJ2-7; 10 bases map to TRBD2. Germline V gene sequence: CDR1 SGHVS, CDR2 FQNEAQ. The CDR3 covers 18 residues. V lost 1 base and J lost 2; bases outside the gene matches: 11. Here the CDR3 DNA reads TGTGCCAGCAGCTTAGTGGCCCTACTAGCGGGGCCAACCTACGAGCAGTACTTC. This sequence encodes CASSLVALLAGPTYEQYF.

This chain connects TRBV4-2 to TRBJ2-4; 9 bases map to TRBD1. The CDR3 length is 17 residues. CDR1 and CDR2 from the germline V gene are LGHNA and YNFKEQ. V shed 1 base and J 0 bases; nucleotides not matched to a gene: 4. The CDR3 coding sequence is TGTGCCAGCAGCCAAGCCGGGACAGGGTTAGCCAAAAACATTCAGTACTTC. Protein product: CASSQAGTGLAKNIQYF.

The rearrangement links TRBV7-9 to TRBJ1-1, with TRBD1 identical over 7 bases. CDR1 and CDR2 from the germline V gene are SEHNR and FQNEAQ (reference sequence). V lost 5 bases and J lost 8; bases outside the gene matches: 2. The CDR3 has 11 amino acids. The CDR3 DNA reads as TGTGCCAGCAGCCCGACAGGGGAAGCTTTCTTT. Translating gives CASSPTGEAFF.

The CDR3: CASSRTDAYEQYF. The CDR3 bases are TGTGCCAGCAGCCGGACAGACGCCTACGAGCAGTACTTC. The chain has TRBV11-2 and TRBJ2-7, with D possibly matching TRBD1 (6 bases). The CDR3 covers 13 residues. V lost 5 bases and J 2 bases, leaving 10 bases between the germline ends. Germline loops: CDR1 SGHAT, CDR2 FQNNGV.

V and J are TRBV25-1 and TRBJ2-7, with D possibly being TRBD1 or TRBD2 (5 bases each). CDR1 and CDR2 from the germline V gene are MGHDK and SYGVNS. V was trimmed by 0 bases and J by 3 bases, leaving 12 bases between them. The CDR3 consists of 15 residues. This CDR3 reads CASSEYGRGRYEQYF. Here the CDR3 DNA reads TGTGCCAGCAGTGAATATGGTCGGGGACGCTACGAGCAGTACTTC.

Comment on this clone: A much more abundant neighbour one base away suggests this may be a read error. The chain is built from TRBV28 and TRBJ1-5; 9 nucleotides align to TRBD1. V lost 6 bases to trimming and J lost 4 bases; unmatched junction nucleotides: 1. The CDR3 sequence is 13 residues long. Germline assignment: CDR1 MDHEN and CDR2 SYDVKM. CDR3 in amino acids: CASSGTGNQPQHF. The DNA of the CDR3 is TGTGCCAGCAGCGGGACAGGGAATCAGCCCCAGCATTTT. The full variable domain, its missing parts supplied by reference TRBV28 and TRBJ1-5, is DVKVTQSSRYLVKRTGEKVFLECVQDMDHENMFWYRQDPGLGLRLIYFSYDVKMKEKGDIPEGYSVSREKKERFSLILESASTNQTSMYLCASSGTGNQPQHFGDGTRLSIL.

Here the CDR3 DNA reads TGTGCCAGCAGCTTCGATCCCGGGACTAGTAAGGTCCCCAATGAGCAGTTCTTC. This codes for CASSFDPGTSKVPNEQFF. The V and J genes are TRBV11-2 and TRBJ2-1; TRBD2 agrees at 8 bases. Germline CDR1 is SGHAT and CDR2 is FQNNGV. J gave up 6 bases and V 3 bases, and 16 bases lay outside the gene matches. This CDR3 region has 18 residues.

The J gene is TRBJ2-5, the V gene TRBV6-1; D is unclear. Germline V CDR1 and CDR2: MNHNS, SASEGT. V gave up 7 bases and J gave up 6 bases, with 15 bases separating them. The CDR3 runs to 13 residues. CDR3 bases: TGTGCCAGCACCATAGGCCTTGAGAAGACCCAGTACTTC. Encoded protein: CASTIGLEKTQYF.

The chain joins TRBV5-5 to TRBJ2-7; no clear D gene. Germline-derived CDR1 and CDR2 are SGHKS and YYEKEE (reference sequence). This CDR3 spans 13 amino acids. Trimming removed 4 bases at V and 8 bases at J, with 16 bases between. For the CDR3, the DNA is TGTGCCAGCAGCGTGGACCCACTTGGTAAGCAGTACTTC. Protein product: CASSVDPLGKQYF.

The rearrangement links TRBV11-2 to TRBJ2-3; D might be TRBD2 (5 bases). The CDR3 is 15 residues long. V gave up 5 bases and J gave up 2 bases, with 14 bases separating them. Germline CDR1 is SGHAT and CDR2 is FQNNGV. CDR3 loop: CASSRGLLSTDTQYF. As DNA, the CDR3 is TGTGCCAGCAGCCGCGGACTGTTATCCACAGATACGCAGTATTTT. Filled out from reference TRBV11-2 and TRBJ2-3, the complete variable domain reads EAGVAQSPRYKIIEKRQSVAFWCNPISGHATLYWYQQILGQGPKLLIQFQNNGVVDDSQLPKDRFSAERLKGVDSTLKIQPAKLEDSAVYLCASSRGLLSTDTQYFGPGTRLTVL.

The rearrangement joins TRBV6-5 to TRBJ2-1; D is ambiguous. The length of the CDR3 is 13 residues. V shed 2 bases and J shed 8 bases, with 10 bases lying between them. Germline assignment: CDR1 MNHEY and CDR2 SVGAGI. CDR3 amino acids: CASSYDPADEQFF. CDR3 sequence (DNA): TGTGCCAGCAGTTACGACCCCGCCGATGAGCAGTTCTTC.

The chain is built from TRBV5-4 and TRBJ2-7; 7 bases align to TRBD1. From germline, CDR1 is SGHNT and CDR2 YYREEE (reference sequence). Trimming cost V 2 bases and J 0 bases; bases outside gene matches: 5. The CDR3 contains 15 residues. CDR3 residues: CASSFYGTASYEQYF. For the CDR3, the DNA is TGTGCCAGCAGCTTTTACGGGACAGCCTCCTACGAGCAGTACTTC.